These 18 T cell receptor beta chains came from one sample sequenced in a study of persistence of HIV-infected CD4 T cells. The stimulus was an HIV-1 Gag 15-mer peptide pool, about 1 ug/peptide/mL. Sorted nonresponding memory CD4+ T cells were CD40L-negative, CD69-negative, CD45RO-high. The antigens these receptors bind are not known. The libraries were made with immunoSEQ version 4 in survey mode. The repertoire was sequenced with immunoSEQ multiplex PCR; TCRdb's copy has only in-frame clones and lacks some. The sample carries roughly 32,000 clones, roughly four fifths recorded once. Specimen: CD4+ T cells sorted from PBMCs after roughly 20-hour stimulation, collected from a patient who received antiretroviral therapy. The receptors shown here come from an adult woman with HIV who was CMV-seropositive.

The chain uses TRBV3-1 (or the pseudogene TRBV3-2) and TRBJ2-5; D not resolved. V was cut by 5 bases and J by 2 bases, with 9 bases left in between. CDR3 size: 13 residues. CDR1 is LGHDT and CDR2 is YNNKEL in the germline V gene (reference sequence). The CDR3: CASSSLVQETQYF. In nucleotides, the CDR3 is TGTGCCAGCAGCTCACTCGTACAAGAGACCCAGTACTTC.

The chain carries TRBV11-3 and TRBJ2-4; no clear D. V lost 4 bases and J lost 0, with 7 bases in between. Germline values: CDR1 SGHNT, CDR2 YENEEA. This CDR3 has 14 amino acids. The DNA of the CDR3 is TGTGCCAGCAGCTCTTTCTTAGCCAAAAACATTCAGTACTTC. Its translation: CASSSFLAKNIQYF.

This chain joins TRBV18 and TRBJ1-5; a weak D match, TRBD1 (5 bases). Trimming cost V 3 bases and J 0 bases, with 9 bases left between them. This CDR3 has 15 residues. CDR1 is KGHSH, CDR2 LQKENI, per germline. CDR3 DNA sequence: TGTGCCAGCTCACCGACAGAAGATAGCAATCAGCCCCAGCATTTT. The encoded protein is CASSPTEDSNQPQHF.

The chain carries TRBV7-2 and TRBJ2-5; D might be TRBD1 or TRBD2, each matching 6 bases. This CDR3 has 16 amino acids. Germline V gene sequence: CDR1 SGHTA, CDR2 FQGNSA. The ends were cut back, 5 bases at V and 2 bases at J, with 18 bases in the middle. CDR3 DNA: TGTGCCAGCAGCCCGACGATAGGGGGGTCTCAAGAGACCCAGTACTTC. Its protein product is CASSPTIGGSQETQYF.

The chain combines TRBV28 with TRBJ2-5; TRBD2 agrees at 11 bases. The CDR3 covers 16 residues. V was clipped by 7 bases and J by 5 bases; unmatched bases: 12. Germline values: CDR1 MDHEN, CDR2 SYDVKM. The CDR3 sequence is CASKSPLLAGVETQYF. The CDR3 DNA sequence: TGTGCCAGCAAGAGTCCACTACTAGCGGGAGTGGAGACCCAGTACTTC.

This chain connects TRBV21-1 to TRBJ2-7. TRBV21-1 is listed as a pseudogene. This CDR3 has 16 amino acids. The DNA for the CDR3 is TGTGCCAGCAGCAAAGGCGAACGGCAGTCCCACTACGAGCAGTACTTC. Translating it yields CASSKGERQSHYEQYF.

A few counts support this clone. V is TRBV27 and J is TRBJ1-6, with TRBD1 as a possible D gene (5 bases). Germline lookup yields CDR1 MNHEY and CDR2 SMNVEV (reference sequence). The CDR3 spans 17 residues. The V and J ends lost 6 bases and 4 bases respectively, with 19 bases between them. Written as DNA, the CDR3 is TGTGCCAGCAGAAGGGGAGATGGTTTTGAGTATAATTCACCCCTCCACTTT. It encodes CASRRGDGFEYNSPLHF.

Worth noting for this clone: Other DNA sequences from this sample encode an identical CDR3 as well. CDR3 DNA: TGTGCCACCAGTGACTCCAGGGGGCTGAACACTGAAGCTTTCTTT. This sequence encodes CATSDSRGLNTEAFF. This chain joins TRBV24-1 and TRBJ1-1; 8 bases match TRBD1. Germline lookup yields CDR1 KGHDR and CDR2 SFDVKD. Trimming removed 4 bases from V and 0 bases from J; junction bases left unmatched: 3. The CDR3 runs to 15 residues.

The V gene is TRBV9, the J gene TRBJ1-1; the match to TRBD1 covers 7 bases. Germline loops: CDR1 SGDLS, CDR2 YYNGEE. The CDR3 has 15 residues. The trim removed 0 bases at V and 6 bases at J, leaving 8 bases unmatched. The CDR3 DNA reads TGTGCCAGCAGCGTAGAGGGGGCCCTGGAGGCTGAAGCTTTCTTT. Protein: CASSVEGALEAEAFF.

The V and J genes are TRBV21-1 and TRBJ2-1. TRBV21-1 is an annotated pseudogene. The CDR3 sequence is 16 residues long. The CDR3 DNA reads as TGTGCCAGCAGCCGCCGTAGGGGGGCGGGTCTCAATGAGCAGTTCTTC. Amino acids: CASSRRRGAGLNEQFF.

V is TRBV11-3 and J is TRBJ2-3; no reliable D call. V dropped 1 base and J dropped 3 bases, with 8 bases sitting between them. The germline V gene encodes CDR1 SGHNT and CDR2 YENEEA. CDR3 length: 14 residues. CDR3 region: CASSLGYLTDTQYF. CDR3 sequence (DNA): TGTGCCAGCAGCTTAGGCTACCTTACAGATACGCAGTATTTT.

The chain couples TRBV2 to TRBJ1-2, with D maybe TRBD1 (5 bases). The CDR3 loop spans 16 amino acids. The V end lost 6 bases, the J end lost 2 bases, and 19 bases lay between the germline ends. Germline CDR1 SNHLY, CDR2 FYNNEI. The CDR3 DNA is TGTGCCAGCAGCCCACTCCGGGACTTAAAAAACTATGGCTACACCTTC. As protein: CASSPLRDLKNYGYTF.

The chain combines TRBV5-5 with TRBJ1-2; 7 bases agree with TRBD1. CDR1 SGHKS and CDR2 YYEKEE come from the germline V gene (reference sequence). Trimming took 4 bases from V and 6 from J; bases not matched to a gene: 6. This CDR3 has 13 amino acids. CDR3 DNA sequence: TGTGCCAGCAGCGGCCGGACAGGCGATGGCTACACCTTC. Protein sequence: CASSGRTGDGYTF.

The chain combines TRBV19 with TRBJ1-3, with 8 bases fitting TRBD1. CDR1 is LNHDA and CDR2 is SQIVND in the germline V gene (reference sequence). This CDR3 comprises 14 residues. Germline trimming cut 7 bases from V and 4 bases from J; bases unmatched to any gene: 6. CDR3 in amino acids: CASNDRGAGNTIYF. The CDR3 DNA sequence: TGTGCCAGTAACGACAGGGGAGCCGGAAACACCATATATTTT.

V gene TRBV18 combines with J gene TRBJ1-1; a possible D gene is TRBD1 (6 bases). The CDR3 is 15 amino acids. CDR1 and CDR2 from the germline V gene are KGHSH and LQKENI. V lost 4 bases and J 0 bases, leaving 12 bases between the germline ends. The CDR3 DNA follows: TGTGCCAGCTCACGGGCAGGACAGTTGAACACTGAAGCTTTCTTT. It is translated as CASSRAGQLNTEAFF.

The V call is TRBV19, the J call TRBJ1-1; no firm D call. The CDR3 has 13 residues. Germline values: CDR1 LNHDA, CDR2 SQIVND (reference sequence). V lost 3 bases and J 4 bases, leaving 9 bases between the germline ends. The CDR3 loop reads CASSIGASTEAFF. CDR3 coding DNA: TGTGCCAGTAGTATCGGAGCAAGCACTGAAGCTTTCTTT.

The V call is TRBV19, the J call TRBJ1-5, with a possible D match to TRBD1 (6 bases). This CDR3 contains 12 residues. The V and J ends lost 8 bases and 4 bases respectively, with 9 bases between them. Germline assignment: CDR1 LNHDA and CDR2 SQIVND (reference sequence). CDR3 DNA: TGTGCCAGTCAGCAGGGGAATCAGCCCCAGCATTTT. Protein: CASQQGNQPQHF. Variable domain in full (rest from reference TRBV19 and TRBJ1-5): DGGITQSPKYLFRKEGQNVTLSCEQNLNHDAMYWYRQDPGQGLRLIYYSQIVNDFQKGDIAEGYSVSREKKESFPLTVTSAQKNPTAFYLCASQQGNQPQHFGDGTRLSIL.

This clone was detected once. The V call is TRBV12-3 or TRBV12-4, the J call TRBJ1-5; no definite D call. V shed 3 bases and J shed 5 bases, with 8 bases lying between them. This CDR3 has 13 amino acids. The chain's CDR3 is CASSLESHQPQHF. The CDR3, as DNA: TGTGCCAGCAGTTTGGAGAGTCATCAGCCCCAGCATTTT.